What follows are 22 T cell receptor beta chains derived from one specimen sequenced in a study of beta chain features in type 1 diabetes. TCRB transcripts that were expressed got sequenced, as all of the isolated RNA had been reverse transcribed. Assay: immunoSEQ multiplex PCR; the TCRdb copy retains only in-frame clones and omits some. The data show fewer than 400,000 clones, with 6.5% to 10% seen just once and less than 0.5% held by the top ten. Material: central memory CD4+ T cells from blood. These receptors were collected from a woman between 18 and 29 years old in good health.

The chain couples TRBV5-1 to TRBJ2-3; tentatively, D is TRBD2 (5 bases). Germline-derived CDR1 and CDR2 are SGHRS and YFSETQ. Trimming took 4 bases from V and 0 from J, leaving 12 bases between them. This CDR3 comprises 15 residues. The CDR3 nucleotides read TGCGCCAGCAGCCGTCAGCGAGGGAGCACAGATACGCAGTATTTT. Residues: CASSRQRGSTDTQYF.

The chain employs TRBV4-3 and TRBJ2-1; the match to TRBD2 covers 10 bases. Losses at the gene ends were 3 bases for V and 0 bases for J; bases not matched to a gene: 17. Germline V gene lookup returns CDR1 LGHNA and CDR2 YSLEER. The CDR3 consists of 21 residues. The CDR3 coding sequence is TGCGCCAGCAGCCAGAATCTAGCGGGAGTCCTCTCCATGAGCTCCTACAATGAGCAGTTCTTC. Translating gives CASSQNLAGVLSMSSYNEQFF.

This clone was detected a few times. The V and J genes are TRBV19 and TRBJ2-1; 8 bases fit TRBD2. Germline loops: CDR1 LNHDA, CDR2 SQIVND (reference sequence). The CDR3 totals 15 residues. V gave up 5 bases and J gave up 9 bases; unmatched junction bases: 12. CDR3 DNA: TGTGCCAGTAGTTGGCCGGGACTAGGTAGGACTGAGCAGTTCTTC. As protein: CASSWPGLGRTEQFF.

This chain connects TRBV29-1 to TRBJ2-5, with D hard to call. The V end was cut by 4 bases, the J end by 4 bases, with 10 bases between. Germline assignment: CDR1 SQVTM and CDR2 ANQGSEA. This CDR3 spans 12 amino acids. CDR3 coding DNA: TGCAGCGTTGTAATGGTTGCAGAGACCCAGTACTTC. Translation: CSVVMVAETQYF.

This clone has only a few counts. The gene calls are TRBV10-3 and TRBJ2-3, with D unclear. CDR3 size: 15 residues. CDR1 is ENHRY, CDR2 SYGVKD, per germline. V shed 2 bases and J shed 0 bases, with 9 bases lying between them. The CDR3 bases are TGTGCCATCAGTGAGAGGTCCTCTAGCACAGATACGCAGTATTTT. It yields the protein CAISERSSSTDTQYF.

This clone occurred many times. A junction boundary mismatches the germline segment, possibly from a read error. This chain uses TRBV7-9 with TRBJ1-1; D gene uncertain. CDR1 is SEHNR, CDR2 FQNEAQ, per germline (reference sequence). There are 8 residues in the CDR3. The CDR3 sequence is CASSLDRF. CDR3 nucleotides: TGTGCCAGCAGCTTAGACCGTTTT.

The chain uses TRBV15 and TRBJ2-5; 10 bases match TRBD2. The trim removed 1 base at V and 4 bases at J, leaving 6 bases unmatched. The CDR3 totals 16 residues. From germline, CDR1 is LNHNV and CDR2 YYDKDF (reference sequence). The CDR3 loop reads CATSRAPIAGGETQYF. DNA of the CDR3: TGTGCCACCAGCAGAGCACCTATAGCGGGAGGAGAGACCCAGTACTTC.

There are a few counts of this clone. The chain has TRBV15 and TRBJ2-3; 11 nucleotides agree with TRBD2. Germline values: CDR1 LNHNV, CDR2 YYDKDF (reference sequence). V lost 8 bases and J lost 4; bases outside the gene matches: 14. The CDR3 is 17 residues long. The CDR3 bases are TGTGCCACCTCCCCGAGCATACTAGCGGGAGTATCAGATACGCAGTATTTT. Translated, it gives CATSPSILAGVSDTQYF.

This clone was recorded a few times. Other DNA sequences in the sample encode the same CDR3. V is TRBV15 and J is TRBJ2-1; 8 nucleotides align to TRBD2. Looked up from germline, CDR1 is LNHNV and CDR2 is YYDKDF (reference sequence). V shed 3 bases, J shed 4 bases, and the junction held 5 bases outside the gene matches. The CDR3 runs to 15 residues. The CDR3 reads CATSRGREGYNEQFF. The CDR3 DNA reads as TGTGCCACCAGCAGGGGACGGGAGGGGTACAATGAGCAGTTCTTC.

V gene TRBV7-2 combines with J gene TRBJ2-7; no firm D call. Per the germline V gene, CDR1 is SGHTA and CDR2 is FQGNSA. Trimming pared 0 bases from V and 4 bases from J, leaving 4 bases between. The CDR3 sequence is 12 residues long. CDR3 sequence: CASSLALYEQYF. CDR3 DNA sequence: TGTGCCAGCAGCTTAGCATTATACGAGCAGTACTTC.

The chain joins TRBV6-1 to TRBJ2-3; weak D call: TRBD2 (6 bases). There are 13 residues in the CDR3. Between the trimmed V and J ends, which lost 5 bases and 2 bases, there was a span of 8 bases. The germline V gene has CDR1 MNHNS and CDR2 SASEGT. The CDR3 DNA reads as TGTGCCAGCAGTCGGGGGAACACAGATACGCAGTATTTT. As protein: CASSRGNTDTQYF.

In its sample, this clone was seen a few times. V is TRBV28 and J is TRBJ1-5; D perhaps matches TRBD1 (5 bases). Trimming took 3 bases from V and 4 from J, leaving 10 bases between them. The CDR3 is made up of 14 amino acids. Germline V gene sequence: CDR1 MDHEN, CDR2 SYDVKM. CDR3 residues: CASSFRQGNQPQHF. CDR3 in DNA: TGTGCCAGCAGTTTTAGGCAGGGAAATCAGCCCCAGCATTTT.

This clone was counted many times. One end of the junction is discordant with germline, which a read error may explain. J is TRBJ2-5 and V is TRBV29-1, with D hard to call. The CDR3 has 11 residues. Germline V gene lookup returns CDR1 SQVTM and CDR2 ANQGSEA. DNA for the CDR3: TGCAGCGTTGAGGAGACGCGGACGAGGCACTTC. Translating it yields CSVEETRTRHF.

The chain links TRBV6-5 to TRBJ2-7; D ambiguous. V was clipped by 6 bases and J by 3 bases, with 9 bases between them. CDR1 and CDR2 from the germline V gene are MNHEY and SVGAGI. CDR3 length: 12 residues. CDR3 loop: CASRSRRYEQYF. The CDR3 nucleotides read TGTGCCAGCAGGTCCAGACGCTACGAGCAGTACTTC.

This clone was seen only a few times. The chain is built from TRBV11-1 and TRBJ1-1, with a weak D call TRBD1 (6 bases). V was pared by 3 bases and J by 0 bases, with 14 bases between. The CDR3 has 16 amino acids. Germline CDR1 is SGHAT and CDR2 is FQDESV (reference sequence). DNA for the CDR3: TGTGCCAGCAGCTTGACCCCGGGGACAATGAACACTGAAGCTTTCTTT. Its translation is CASSLTPGTMNTEAFF.

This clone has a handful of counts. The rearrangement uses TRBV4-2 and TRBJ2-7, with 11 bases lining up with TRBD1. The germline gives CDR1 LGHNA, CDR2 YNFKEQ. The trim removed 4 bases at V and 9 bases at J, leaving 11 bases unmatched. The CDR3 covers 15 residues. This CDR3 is CASSPLGQGADVQYF. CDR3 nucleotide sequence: TGTGCCAGCAGCCCTCTCGGACAGGGGGCGGACGTGCAGTACTTC.

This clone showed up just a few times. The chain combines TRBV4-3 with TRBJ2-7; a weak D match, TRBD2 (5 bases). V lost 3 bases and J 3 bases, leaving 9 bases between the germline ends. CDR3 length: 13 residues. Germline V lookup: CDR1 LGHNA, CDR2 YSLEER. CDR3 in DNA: TGCGCCAGCAGCCACCAAAGCGGCTACGAGCAGTACTTC. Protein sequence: CASSHQSGYEQYF.

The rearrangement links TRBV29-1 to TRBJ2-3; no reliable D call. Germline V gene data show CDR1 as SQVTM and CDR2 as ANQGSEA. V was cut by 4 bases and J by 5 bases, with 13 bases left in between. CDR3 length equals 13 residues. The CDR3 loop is CSVANQQIDTQYF. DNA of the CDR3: TGCAGCGTTGCAAATCAGCAAATAGATACGCAGTATTTT.

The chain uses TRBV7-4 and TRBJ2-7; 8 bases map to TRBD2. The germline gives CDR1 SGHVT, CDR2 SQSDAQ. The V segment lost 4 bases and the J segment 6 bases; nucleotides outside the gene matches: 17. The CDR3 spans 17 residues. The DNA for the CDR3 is TGTGCCAGCAGCTCCGAATATAGCGGGATAGGGAGAAGCGAGCAGTACTTC. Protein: CASSSEYSGIGRSEQYF.

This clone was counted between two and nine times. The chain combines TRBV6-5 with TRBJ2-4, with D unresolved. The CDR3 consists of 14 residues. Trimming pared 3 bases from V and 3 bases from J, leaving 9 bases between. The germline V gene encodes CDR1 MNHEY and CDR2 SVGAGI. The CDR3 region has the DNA TGTGCCAGCAGTTATGGGCGGAACAAAAACATTCAGTACTTC. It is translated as CASSYGRNKNIQYF.

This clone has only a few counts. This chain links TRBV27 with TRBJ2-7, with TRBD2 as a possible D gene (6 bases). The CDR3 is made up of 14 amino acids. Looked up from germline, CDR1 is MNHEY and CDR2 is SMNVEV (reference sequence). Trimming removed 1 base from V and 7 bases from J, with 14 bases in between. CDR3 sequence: CASSLLGPRGEQYF. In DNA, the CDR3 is TGTGCCAGCAGTTTATTGGGCCCTCGGGGGGAGCAGTACTTC.

The CDR3 loop is CASGLVVGGSVETQYF. DNA for the CDR3: TGTGCTAGTGGTTTGGTGGTAGGGGGATCCGTAGAGACCCAGTACTTC. The rearrangement links TRBV12-5 to TRBJ2-5, with TRBD1 as a possible D gene (6 bases). The CDR3 has 16 residues. Per the germline V gene, CDR1 is LGHNT and CDR2 is FRNRAP. Trimming stripped 0 bases from V and 4 bases from J, with 15 bases between.